These 10 T cell receptor beta chains were all obtained from the same sample, sequenced in a study of vaccination and CD4 T cells after COVID-19. An Oncomine TCR Beta short-read assay was used to sequence the DNA from cultured CD4+ T cells. One entry per CDR3 protein results from TCRdb running MiXCR on the PCR reads. The table lists about 10,000 distinct CDR3 sequences, about 20% of them singletons. Their specific antigens are unknown. Treatment reported: approximately 9-day PBMC culture with coronavirus spike peptide pools or control peptides (ViraFEST assay). This specimen was CD4+ T cells from blood, cultured in vitro, taken after SARS-CoV-2 vaccination. The receptors originated from a human donor who had recovered from COVID-19.

In the case of this clonotype: This sequence may be a read error, since a much larger clone differs from it by one base. This chain connects TRBV20-1 to TRBJ2-3; no reliable D call. CDR1 is DFQATT, CDR2 SNEGSKA, per germline (reference sequence). V was pared by 0 bases and J by 7 bases, with 17 bases between. The CDR3 has 15 amino acids. The CDR3 here is CSARDSERRGNTQYF. As DNA, the CDR3 is TGCAGTGCTAGAGACAGCGAGAGACGAGGAAATACGCAGTATTTT.

Concerning this clonotype: One end of the junction is discordant with germline, which a read error may explain. This chain joins TRBV28 and TRBJ2-1; D is unclear. Looked up from germline, CDR1 is MDHEN and CDR2 is SYDVKM. The CDR3 is 15 residues long. CDR3 nucleotide sequence: TGTGCCAGCAGTTTATTCCAGACGAGAGGAAATGAGAAGTTCTTC. This codes for CASSLFQTRGNEKFF.

This clonotype was detected only a few times. The J gene is TRBJ1-1, the V gene TRBV11-1; no clear D. Germline assignment: CDR1 SGHAT and CDR2 FQDESV (reference sequence). The CDR3 totals 14 residues. Between the trimmed V and J ends, which lost 6 bases and 4 bases, there was a span of 15 bases. CDR3: CASSPPSRGTEAFF. The CDR3 bases are TGTGCCAGCAGTCCCCCTTCGAGAGGCACTGAAGCTTTCTTT.

The chain joins TRBV29-1 to TRBJ1-1, with D maybe TRBD1 (5 bases). V lost 7 bases to trimming and J lost 5 bases, with 14 bases between them. Germline V lookup: CDR1 SQVTM, CDR2 ANQGSEA. CDR3 length: 12 amino acids. The CDR3 reads CSAKRGMTEAFF. In nucleotides, the CDR3 is TGCAGCGCTAAGCGGGGGATGACTGAAGCTTTCTTT.

This clonotype was observed a few times. The CDR3 here is CASSSVRGFSGNTIYF. CDR3 DNA sequence: TGTGCCAGCAGCTCCGTGAGGGGATTCTCTGGAAACACCATATATTTT. The V call is TRBV7-9, the J call TRBJ1-3; D is perhaps TRBD1 (5 bases). CDR3 length: 16 residues. CDR1 is SEHNR, CDR2 FQNEAQ, per germline (reference sequence). Trimming removed 4 bases from V and 0 bases from J, with 13 bases in between. The variable domain in full, completed from reference TRBV7-9 and TRBJ1-3, reads DTGVSQNPRHKITKRGQNVTFRCDPISEHNRLYWYRQTLGQGPEFLTYFQNEAQLEKSRLLSDRFSAERPKGSFSTLEIQRTEQGDSAMYLCASSSVRGFSGNTIYFGEGSWLTVV.

The rearrangement uses TRBV5-4 and TRBJ2-3; D remains ambiguous. This CDR3 region has 13 residues. Germline V lookup: CDR1 SGHNT, CDR2 YYREEE (reference sequence). Deletions cut 0 bases from V and 1 base from J, with 3 bases between. The CDR3 DNA follows: TGTGCCAGCAGCTTGGGAGGCACAGATACGCAGTATTTT. Protein product: CASSLGGTDTQYF.

A few counts support this clonotype. The chain joins TRBV19 to TRBJ2-6; 12 nucleotides agree with TRBD2. The germline V gene has CDR1 LNHDA and CDR2 SQIVND (reference sequence). The CDR3 consists of 15 residues. The trim removed 10 bases at V and 2 bases at J, leaving 3 bases unmatched. The CDR3 protein is CATTSGSAGANVLTF. The CDR3 DNA reads as TGTGCCACGACTAGCGGGAGTGCTGGGGCCAACGTCCTGACTTTC.

By share, this clonotype counts as medium-sized. The chain is built from TRBV7-2 and TRBJ1-5; 7 bases agree with TRBD1. Germline CDR1 SGHTA, CDR2 FQGNSA. V was clipped by 5 bases and J by 3 bases; unmatched bases: 7. The CDR3 length is 15 residues. The CDR3 loop is CASSTQTGYNQPQHF. CDR3 sequence (DNA): TGTGCCAGCAGCACCCAGACAGGGTACAATCAGCCCCAGCATTTT. The variable domain in full, with the rest retrieved from reference TRBV7-2 and TRBJ1-5, is GAGVSQSPSNKVTEKGKDVELRCDPISGHTALYWYRQSLGQGLEFLIYFQGNSAPDKSGLPSDRFSAERTGGSVSTLTIQRTQQEDSAVYLCASSTQTGYNQPQHFGDGTRLSIL.

This clonotype was picked up a small number of times. The chain is built from TRBV10-3 and TRBJ1-1, with D uncertain. Trimming took off 3 bases at V and 1 base at J, with 9 bases between the two ends. The germline gives CDR1 ENHRY, CDR2 SYGVKD. This CDR3 region has 14 residues. The chain's CDR3 is CAISEAEENTEAFF. CDR3 in DNA: TGTGCCATCAGTGAAGCAGAGGAGAACACTGAAGCTTTCTTT.

V gene TRBV7-9 combines with J gene TRBJ1-3; 8 nucleotides align to TRBD1. V was pared by 4 bases and J by 7 bases, with 6 bases of the junction left unmatched. The CDR3 loop spans 14 amino acids. Germline CDR1 SEHNR, CDR2 FQNEAQ (reference sequence). The CDR3 spells CASSSSGGGNTIYF. The CDR3 DNA follows: TGTGCCAGCAGCTCCTCAGGGGGCGGGAACACCATATATTTT.